This T cell receptor (beta chain) was retrieved from a study of blood T cells in healthy people across ages. In germline, CDR1 is SGHVS, CDR2 FQNEAQ. Trimming took off 0 bases at V and 4 bases at J, with 7 bases between the two ends. The CDR3 extends over 14 amino acids. The second PCR ran about 6 to 12 cycles with a sample-barcoded 5' primer and J-beta primers. Unique molecular identifiers of 12 random nucleotides labeled each cDNA. TCRdb reanalysed the 5' RACE reads using MiXCR and keeps one entry per CDR3 protein. The table has about 720,000 distinct CDR3 sequences, approximately 22% seen once; the top ten hold 22%. This clonotype has more than one count but fewer than ten.

The chain has TRBV7-8 and TRBJ2-1; D is undetermined. The sequenced sample was blood. The clonotype comes from a man between 65 and 80 years old in good health. The CDR3 is CASSLAQKYNEQFF. In DNA, the CDR3 is TGTGCCAGCAGCTTAGCGCAGAAATACAATGAGCAGTTCTTC.